Detailed here is one T cell receptor beta chain. Its matching antigen is unknown. TCRdb reprocessed the reads with MiXCR, giving one entry per CDR3 protein. The table has 300,000 or so distinct CDR3 sequences, 9.6% seen once; the top ten hold approximately 2.4%. Per the germline V gene, CDR1 is SGHRS and CDR2 is YFSETQ. The V end lost 4 bases, the J end lost 0 bases, and 13 bases lay between the germline ends. There are 15 residues in the CDR3. The sample belongs to a study of T cell repertoires in cytomegalovirus infection. On the study more broadly: Evidence of both CMV infection and a matching HLA type came from public TCR beta signatures.

Overall study results and limits: Dominating the ex vivo response were TCR beta clonotypes that were CMV-specific and HLA-C-restricted. Cumulative public TCR beta family frequency identified carriers of CMV plus the relevant HLA.

J is TRBJ1-1 and V is TRBV5-1; TRBD1 is a possible D gene (5 bases). The TCR originated in a human donor in good health (CMV status not recorded). Some clones in this sample may be carry-over from other donors' samples. The specimen sequenced was PBMCs. The CDR3 nucleotides read TGCGCCAGCAGCGGCCCTGACAGCTTGAACACTGAAGCTTTCTTT. Its protein is CASSGPDSLNTEAFF.